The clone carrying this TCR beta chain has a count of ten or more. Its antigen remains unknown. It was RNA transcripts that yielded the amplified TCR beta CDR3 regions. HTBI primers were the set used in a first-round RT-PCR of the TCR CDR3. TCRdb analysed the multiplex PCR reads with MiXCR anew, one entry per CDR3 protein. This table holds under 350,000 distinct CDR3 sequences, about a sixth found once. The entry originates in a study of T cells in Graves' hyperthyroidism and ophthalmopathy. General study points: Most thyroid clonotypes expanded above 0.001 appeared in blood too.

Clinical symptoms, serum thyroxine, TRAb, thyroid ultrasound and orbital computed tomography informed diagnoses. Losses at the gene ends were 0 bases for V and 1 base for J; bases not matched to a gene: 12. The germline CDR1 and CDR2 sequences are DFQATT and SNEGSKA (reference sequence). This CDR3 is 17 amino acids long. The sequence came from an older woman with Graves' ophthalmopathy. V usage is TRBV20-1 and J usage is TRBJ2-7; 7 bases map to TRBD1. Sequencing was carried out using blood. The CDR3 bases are TGCAGTGCTAGAGATTCGGGGATCCGGGACAGATCCTACGAGCAGTACTTC. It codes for CSARDSGIRDRSYEQYF.